The T cell receptor beta chain described here comes from a study of T cells in Graves' hyperthyroidism and ophthalmopathy. The CDR3 length is 16 residues. Trimming cost V 1 base and J 4 bases; bases outside gene matches: 7. Per germline, CDR1 LGHDT and CDR2 YNNKEL (reference sequence). This clonotype was seen a handful of times. From RNA transcripts, TCR beta CDR3 regions were amplified. The HTBI set primed first-round TCR CDR3 RT-PCR. TCRdb reprocessed the multiplex PCR reads via MiXCR and lists one record per CDR3 protein. The table has 360,000 or so distinct CDR3 sequences, over 15% seen once. Sample: blood. This sequence joins TRBV3-1 and TRBJ2-7, with 10 bases matching TRBD2. The origin of this receptor is a woman aged 40 to 50 with Graves' ophthalmopathy. CDR3 coding DNA: TGTGCCAGCAGCCAAGGGATTAGCGGGAGGTATTACGAGCAGTACTTC. Residues: CASSQGISGRYYEQYF.